This entry is about one T cell receptor (beta chain). Its cognate antigen is unknown. The data stem from a study of long-term antiretroviral therapy in people with HIV. Sequencing relied on immunoSEQ assay v3.0, run at survey level. Profiling relied on immunoSEQ multiplex PCR, and the TCRdb table lists in-frame clones only, not all of them. The sample has about 21,000 clones, roughly 80% seen once. Each donor had at least one pre-ART and at least two post-ART PBMC samples. Each HIV-infected participant was given treatment in the United States. The germline gives CDR1 LGHNT, CDR2 FRNRAP. Trimming cost V 7 bases and J 12 bases, with 18 bases left between them. CDR3 length: 12 amino acids. Overall study findings and caveats: In samples taken after ART, diversity increased but remained below transplant donor control levels.

The sample consisted of unsorted PBMCs, taken 0.2 years after starting antiretroviral therapy. The V gene is TRBV12-5, the J gene TRBJ1-1; possibly TRBD1 for D (5 bases). The source is a woman in her 30s with HIV. For the CDR3, the DNA is TGTGCTAGTGCTCTGACCGGGGGAAGGACTTTCTTT. Translated, it gives CASALTGGRTFF.